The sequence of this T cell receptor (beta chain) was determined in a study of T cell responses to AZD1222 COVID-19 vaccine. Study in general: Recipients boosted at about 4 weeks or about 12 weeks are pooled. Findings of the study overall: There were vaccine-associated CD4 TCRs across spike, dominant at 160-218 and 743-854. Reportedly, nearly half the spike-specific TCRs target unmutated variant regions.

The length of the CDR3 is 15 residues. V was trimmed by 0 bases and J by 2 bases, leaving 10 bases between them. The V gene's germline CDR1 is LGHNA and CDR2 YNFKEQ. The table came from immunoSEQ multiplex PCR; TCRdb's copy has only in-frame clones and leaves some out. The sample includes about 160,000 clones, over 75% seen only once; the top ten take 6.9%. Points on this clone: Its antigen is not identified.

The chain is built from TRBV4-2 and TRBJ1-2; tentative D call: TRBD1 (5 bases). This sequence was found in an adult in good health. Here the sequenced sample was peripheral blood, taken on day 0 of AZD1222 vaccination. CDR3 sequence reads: CASSQEGTANYGYTF. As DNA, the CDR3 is TGTGCCAGCAGCCAAGAGGGGACGGCGAACTATGGCTACACCTTC.